A selection of T cell receptor beta chains follows, all from one sample in a study of shared clonotypes between healthy human individuals. Measured with immunoSEQ multiplex PCR; TCRdb has only the in-frame clones, and not every one. This table holds about 2.2 million clones, just over 90% found once. The sample comprised naive CD8+ T cells from PBMCs. All receptors derive from a man aged 18 to 29 in good health. Some clones in this sample may be carry-over from other donors' samples. The CDR3 runs from the conserved cysteine through the conserved F or W. Each record gives: V gene, CDR3 protein.

V gene: TRBV7-3; CDR3 protein: CASSLIGRLGEQYF
V gene: TRBV7-2; CDR3 protein: CASSLVSRANYEQYF
V gene: TRBV10-2; CDR3 protein: CASRGGGLYSNQPQHF
V gene: TRBV7-3; CDR3 protein: CASSLGEKQSSYNEQFF
V gene: TRBV27; CDR3 protein: CASSWWAGTQGNEQFF
V gene: TRBV7-9; CDR3 protein: CASSPGTSSYEQYF
V gene: TRBV18; CDR3 protein: CASSPTPGGRQETQYF
V gene: TRBV28; CDR3 protein: CASSPGQGRTEAFF
V gene: TRBV19; CDR3 protein: CASSIDPGEGANYGYTF
V gene: TRBV6-1; CDR3 protein: CASRPRGSNQPQHF
V gene: TRBV7-9; CDR3 protein: CASSSPTISSGDEQFF
V gene: TRBV5-8; CDR3 protein: CAVLFIGRGYTF
V gene: TRBV28; CDR3 protein: CASSLLTGVSYEQYF
V gene: TRBV4-2; CDR3 protein: CASSQDAGTFNYGYTF
V gene: TRBV30; CDR3 protein: CAWTIPQGRLANYGYTF
V gene: TRBV10-3; CDR3 protein: CAISDGRETPGELFF
V gene: TRBV19; CDR3 protein: CASSEYDSPYEQYF
V gene: TRBV7-9; CDR3 protein: CASSHTGTSGYTGYEQYF